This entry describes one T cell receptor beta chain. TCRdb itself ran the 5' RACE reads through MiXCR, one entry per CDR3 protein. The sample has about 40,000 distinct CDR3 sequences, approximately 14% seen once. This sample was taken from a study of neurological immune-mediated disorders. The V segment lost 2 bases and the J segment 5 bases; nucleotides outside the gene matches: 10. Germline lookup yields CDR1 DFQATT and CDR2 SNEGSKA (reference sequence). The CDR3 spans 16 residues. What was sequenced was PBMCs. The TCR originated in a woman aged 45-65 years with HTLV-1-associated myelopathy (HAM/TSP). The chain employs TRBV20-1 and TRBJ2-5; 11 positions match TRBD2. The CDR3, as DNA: TGCAGTGCTAGACCTACTAGCGGGGGCCCGCACGAGACCCAGTACTTC. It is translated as CSARPTSGGPHETQYF.